This T cell receptor (beta chain) originates from a study of blood T cell repertoires in COVID-19. Study overall: Nucleic acid was either cDNA or gDNA, and it came from T cells, B-cell-depleted T cells, or PBMCs.

As handled by the study authors: Amplified reference gene primers provided the basis for estimating nucleated cell counts. The method was immunoSEQ multiplex PCR; TCRdb's version includes in-frame clones alone and lacks a portion of them. Clone size and V and J calls were adopted from that table, with D and trimming inferred from the DNA. The sample carries around 160,000 clones, approximately 90% recorded once. Sequences were obtained from PBMCs or T cells enriched from blood (not recorded which). The receptor comes from a woman in her thirties with acute COVID-19.

The CDR3 sequence is CASSYVATNYGYTF. Written as DNA, the CDR3 is TGTGCCAGCAGTTACGTTGCTACTAACTATGGCTACACCTTC. This chain joins TRBV6-2 or TRBV6-3 and TRBJ1-2, with D unclear. The germline V gene encodes CDR1 MNHEY and CDR2 SVGEGT. Trimming shortened V by 2 bases and J by 0 bases, and 7 bases separated the two germline ends. The CDR3 has 14 amino acids.